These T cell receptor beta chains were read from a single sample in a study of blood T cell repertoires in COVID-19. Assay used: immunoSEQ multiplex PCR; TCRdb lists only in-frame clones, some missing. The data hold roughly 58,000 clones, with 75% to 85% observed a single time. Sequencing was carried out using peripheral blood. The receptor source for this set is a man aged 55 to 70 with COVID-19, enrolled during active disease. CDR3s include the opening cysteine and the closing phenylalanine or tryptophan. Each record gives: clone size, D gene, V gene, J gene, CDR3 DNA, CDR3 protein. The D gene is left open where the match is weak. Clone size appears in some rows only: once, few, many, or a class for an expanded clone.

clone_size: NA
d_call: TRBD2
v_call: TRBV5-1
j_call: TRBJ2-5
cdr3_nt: TGCGCCAGCAGCTTGGCAGCAGCGGGAGGCGGAAAAGAGACCCAGTACTTC
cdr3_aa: CASSLAAAGGGKETQYF

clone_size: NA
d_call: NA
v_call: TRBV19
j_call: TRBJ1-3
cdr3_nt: TGTGCCAGTAGTATAACAGCCAACTCTGGAAACACCATATATTTT
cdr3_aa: CASSITANSGNTIYF

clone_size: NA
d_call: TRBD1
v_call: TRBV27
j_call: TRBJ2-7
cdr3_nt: TGTGCCAGCAGTTCCCCGAGAGGGGGCGCCTACGAGCAGTACTTC
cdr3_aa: CASSSPRGGAYEQYF

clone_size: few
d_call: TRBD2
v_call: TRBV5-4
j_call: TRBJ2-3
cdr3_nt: TGTGCCAGCAGCTTGGCCCCAGCGGGAGGAAGGTTGGATACGCAGTATTTT
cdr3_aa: CASSLAPAGGRLDTQYF

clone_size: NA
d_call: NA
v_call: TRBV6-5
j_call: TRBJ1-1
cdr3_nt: TGTGCCAGCAGTTACTCTCTGGGGAGGAGCTATACTGAAGCTTTCTTT
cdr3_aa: CASSYSLGRSYTEAFF

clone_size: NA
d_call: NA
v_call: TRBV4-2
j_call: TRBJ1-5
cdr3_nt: TGTGCCAGCAGCCACCCGGGGGGTGGACATCAGCCCCAGCATTTT
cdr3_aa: CASSHPGGGHQPQHF

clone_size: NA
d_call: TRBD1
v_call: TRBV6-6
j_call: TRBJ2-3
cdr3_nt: TGTGCCAGCAGTTACGGACAGGGGACAGATACGCAGTATTTT
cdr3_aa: CASSYGQGTDTQYF

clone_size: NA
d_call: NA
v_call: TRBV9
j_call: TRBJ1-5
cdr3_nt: TGTGCCAGCAGCGTAGGCGGGGACGGTCAGCCCCAGCATTTT
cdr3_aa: CASSVGGDGQPQHF

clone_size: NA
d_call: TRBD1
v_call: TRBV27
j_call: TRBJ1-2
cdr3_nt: TGTGCCAGCAGTTTGACAGGGGCCCAAGGCTACACCTTC
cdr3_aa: CASSLTGAQGYTF

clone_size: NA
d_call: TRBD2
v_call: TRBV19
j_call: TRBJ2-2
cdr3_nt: TGTGCCAGTAGTATAGATCGGGCTAGCGGGGGTTCCGGGGAGCTGTTTTTT
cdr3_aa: CASSIDRASGGSGELFF

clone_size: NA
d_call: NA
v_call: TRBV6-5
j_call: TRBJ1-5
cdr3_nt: TGTGCCAGCTCCGAGGGGGTCCGTCAGCCCCAGCATTTT
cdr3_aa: CASSEGVRQPQHF

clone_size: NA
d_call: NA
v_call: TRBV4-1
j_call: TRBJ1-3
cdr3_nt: TGCGCCAGCAGCCAAGAATGGGGGCGGAGCATATATTTT
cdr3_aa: CASSQEWGRSIYF